Listed here is a single T cell receptor beta chain. This entry is derived from a study of blood T cell repertoires in COVID-19. Whole-study context: The origin of the acute and convalescent COVID-19 samples was the United States, Italy and Spain. Nucleic acid was either cDNA or gDNA, and it came from T cells, B-cell-depleted T cells, or PBMCs.

This CDR3 is 13 amino acids long. From germline, CDR1 is SEHNR and CDR2 FQNEAQ (reference sequence). Trimming left V 3 bases short and J 0 bases short, with 3 bases between. Authors' analysis steps: Scientists estimated how many nucleated cells there were by amplifying reference gene primers. TCRdb's copy holds only in-frame clones and misses some; the assay was immunoSEQ multiplex PCR. That table gives V, J and clone size, and the DNA gave D and trimming. This sample has 85,000 to 130,000 clones, with around four fifths found just once. The sample comprised peripheral blood. This clonotype was obtained from a man aged 55 to 70 with acute or convalescent COVID-19. J is TRBJ2-1 and V is TRBV7-9; D gene uncertain. The CDR3 sequence is CASSLSSYNEQFF. CDR3 nucleotide sequence: TGTGCCAGCAGCTTGAGCTCCTACAATGAGCAGTTCTTC. Variable domain in full (rest from reference TRBV7-9 and TRBJ2-1): DTGVSQNPRHKITKRGQNVTFRCDPISEHNRLYWYRQTLGQGPEFLTYFQNEAQLEKSRLLSDRFSAERPKGSFSTLEIQRTEQGDSAMYLCASSLSSYNEQFFGPGTRLTVL.